This T cell receptor (beta chain) was recorded in a study of control samples from healthy donors and cancer patients. Looked up from germline, CDR1 is MGHRA and CDR2 is YSYEKL. Trimming removed 1 base at V and 4 bases at J, with 7 bases between. This CDR3 spans 13 amino acids. The assay was immunoSEQ multiplex PCR, and TCRdb's table has in-frame clones only and misses some. Counted here are about 50,000 clones, 94% occurring once; the ten biggest clones make up less than 4%. The gene calls are TRBV4-1 and TRBJ1-2; the D gene is possibly TRBD1 (6 bases). Specimen: blood. The TCR sequence derives from a man aged 30 to 39 in good health. In DNA, the CDR3 is TGCGCCAGCAGCCAAGGGACAGTCTATGGCTACACCTTC. This encodes CASSQGTVYGYTF.